These T cell receptor beta chains were read from a single sample in a study of Graves' ophthalmopathy and Graves' hyperthyroidism. TCRdb reanalysed the multiplex PCR reads using MiXCR and keeps one entry per CDR3 protein. The table has roughly 300,000 distinct CDR3 sequences, under 20% seen once. The specimen was peripheral blood. The receptor source for this set is an adult man with Graves' ophthalmopathy. CDR3s include the opening cysteine and the closing phenylalanine or tryptophan. Each record gives: clone size, V gene, D gene, J gene, CDR3 DNA, CDR3 protein. D genes are given only for firm matches. Size is omitted from some rows. Given values are once, few, many or a class for expanded clones.

size: many
V: TRBV20-1
D: -
J: TRBJ1-1
DNA: TGCAGTGCTGATTACAGTGAAGCTTTCTTT
CDR3: CSADYSEAFF

size: many
V: TRBV30
D: TRBD2
J: TRBJ2-2
DNA: TGTGCCTGGAGCCTAGCGGCCGGGGAGCTGTTTTTT
CDR3: CAWSLAAGELFF

size: few
V: TRBV28
D: -
J: TRBJ1-2
DNA: TGTGCCAGCAGTTTTTCAGGGGAGGGATCCTATGGCTACACCTTC
CDR3: CASSFSGEGSYGYTF

size: many
V: TRBV9
D: -
J: TRBJ2-7
DNA: TGTGCCAGCAGCGCGGGGGTGGGGGCCCAGGGGGAGCAGTACTTC
CDR3: CASSAGVGAQGEQYF

size: many
V: TRBV6-4
D: TRBD1
J: TRBJ1-5
DNA: TGTGCCAGCAGTCCGGGACAGGGGGGCGATGGCAATCAGCCCCAGCATTTT
CDR3: CASSPGQGGDGNQPQHF

size: many
V: TRBV4-1
D: TRBD1
J: TRBJ2-7
DNA: TGCGCCAGCAGCCAAGGACAGGGGGGACCCTACGAGCAGTACTTC
CDR3: CASSQGQGGPYEQYF

size: -
V: TRBV18
D: -
J: TRBJ1-1
DNA: TGTGCCAGCTCACTGTTTGGGGGGAGGAACACTGAAGCTTTCTTT
CDR3: CASSLFGGRNTEAFF

size: many
V: TRBV7-2
D: -
J: TRBJ1-1
DNA: TGTGCCAGCAGCCCCTTCGCGGGGGTGGGCACTGAAGCTTTCTTT
CDR3: CASSPFAGVGTEAFF

size: -
V: TRBV6-5
D: TRBD2
J: TRBJ2-5
DNA: TGTGCCAGCAGTTACATCCTAGCGGGAGGGCCGGGGACCCAGTACTTC
CDR3: CASSYILAGGPGTQYF

size: once
V: TRBV28
D: -
J: TRBJ1-2
DNA: TGTGCCAGCAGTTTATCCCCCCTCATGGGGATCAACTATGGCTACACCTTC
CDR3: CASSLSPLMGINYGYTF

size: many
V: TRBV7-9
D: TRBD1
J: TRBJ1-1
DNA: TGTGCCAGCAGCTTAGGAGGGACAGCGGACACTGAAGCTTTCTTT
CDR3: CASSLGGTADTEAFF

size: -
V: TRBV11-1
D: -
J: TRBJ2-7
DNA: TGTGCCAGCAGCCCGTTTCAATGGGGCCAATACTACGAGCAGTACTTC
CDR3: CASSPFQWGQYYEQYF

size: many
V: TRBV9
D: -
J: TRBJ1-1
DNA: TGTGCCAGCAGTAGTCACAGGGATATGAACACTGAAGCTTTCTTT
CDR3: CASSSHRDMNTEAFF

size: many
V: TRBV12-3/TRBV12-4
D: -
J: TRBJ1-1
DNA: TGTGCCAGCAGACGGGGGTTCATGAACACTGAAGCTTTCTTT
CDR3: CASRRGFMNTEAFF

size: many
V: TRBV7-3
D: -
J: TRBJ1-1
DNA: TGTGCCAGCAGCTTAGTTTACGGGAACACTGAAGCTTTCTTT
CDR3: CASSLVYGNTEAFF

size: many
V: TRBV6-2/TRBV6-3
D: -
J: TRBJ1-5
DNA: TGTGCCAGCCAACGATTCGGACGGAACCTTGGCAATCAGCCCCAGCATTTT
CDR3: CASQRFGRNLGNQPQHF

size: few
V: TRBV3-1
D: -
J: TRBJ2-7
DNA: TGTGCCAGCAGCCAAAGGGACGGGCTAGCGCCCTACGAGCAGTACTTC
CDR3: CASSQRDGLAPYEQYF

size: many
V: TRBV19
D: -
J: TRBJ1-6
DNA: TGTGCCAGTAGCCCTAGGACCGACGATACCTATAATTCACCCCTCCACTTT
CDR3: CASSPRTDDTYNSPLHF

size: many
V: TRBV2
D: -
J: TRBJ1-5
DNA: TGTGCCAGCAGTGATTCGGCGGGACAGCCCCAGCATTTT
CDR3: CASSDSAGQPQHF

size: -
V: TRBV24-1
D: -
J: TRBJ2-2
DNA: TGTGCCACCAGTGATTTGTCTAGAACCCTCACCGGGGAGCTGTTTTTT
CDR3: CATSDLSRTLTGELFF

size: many
V: TRBV6-2/TRBV6-3
D: -
J: TRBJ2-7
DNA: TGTGCCAGCAGTTACTCGATTACCTACGAGCAGTACTTC
CDR3: CASSYSITYEQYF

size: many
V: TRBV6-5
D: -
J: TRBJ1-2
DNA: TGTGCCAGCAGCCTAGGGGGGTTTAATCCTTTTGGCTACACCTTC
CDR3: CASSLGGFNPFGYTF

size: many
V: TRBV20-1
D: TRBD2
J: TRBJ2-7
DNA: TGCAGTGCTAGCGGGACTAGCGGGGGCTCCTACGAGCAGTACTTC
CDR3: CSASGTSGGSYEQYF

size: -
V: TRBV20-1
D: -
J: TRBJ1-3
DNA: TGCAGTGCCGGGACTGCGTATGGAAACACCATATATTTT
CDR3: CSAGTAYGNTIYF

size: many
V: TRBV5-1
D: TRBD1
J: TRBJ2-7
DNA: TGCGCCAGCAGCTCTAAACCCGACAGGGAACTAGACGAGCAGTACTTC
CDR3: CASSSKPDRELDEQYF

size: many
V: TRBV11-2
D: -
J: TRBJ2-3
DNA: TGTGCCAGCGCCACAGATACGCAGTATTTT
CDR3: CASATDTQYF

size: many
V: TRBV19
D: -
J: TRBJ2-7
DNA: TGTGCCAGTAGGGACCTAAGGAGCTCCTACGAGCAGTACTTC
CDR3: CASRDLRSSYEQYF

size: many
V: TRBV7-2
D: -
J: TRBJ2-7
DNA: TGTGCCAGCAGCCCCCAGGGGATTGTGGACGAGCAGTACTTC
CDR3: CASSPQGIVDEQYF

size: many
V: TRBV19
D: -
J: TRBJ1-5
DNA: TGTGCCAGTAGTCCCCTCGGGATGCGAGGGGCCAACAATCAGCCCCAGCATTTT
CDR3: CASSPLGMRGANNQPQHF

size: many
V: TRBV5-1
D: -
J: TRBJ2-6
DNA: TGCGCCAGCAGCTTGGATGGGGGCGCATTAACTGGGGCCAACGTCCTGACTTTC
CDR3: CASSLDGGALTGANVLTF

size: -
V: TRBV19
D: TRBD2
J: TRBJ2-2
DNA: TGTGCCAGTCGGCGGGGGTCCACCGGGGAGCTGTTTTTT
CDR3: CASRRGSTGELFF

size: few
V: TRBV6-1
D: -
J: TRBJ1-5
DNA: TGTGCCAGCAAAGCCAGGGGCAACCAGCCCCAGCCTTTT
CDR3: CASKARGNQPQPF

size: many
V: TRBV24-1
D: TRBD1
J: TRBJ2-5
DNA: TGTGCCACCAGTGGGGCAGGGGGAGAGACCCAGTACTTC
CDR3: CATSGAGGETQYF

size: many
V: TRBV29-1
D: -
J: TRBJ1-3
DNA: TGCAGCGGGGGGAATGGAAACACCATATATTTT
CDR3: CSGGNGNTIYF

size: -
V: TRBV20-1
D: -
J: TRBJ2-7
DNA: TGCAGTGCTAGAGAAAGGTTCCCAGAATTGGTCTACGAGCAGTACTTC
CDR3: CSARERFPELVYEQYF

size: many
V: TRBV7-3
D: -
J: TRBJ2-6
DNA: TGTGCCAGCAACCGACGGGGCCCCCCTGGGGCCAACGTCCTGACTTTC
CDR3: CASNRRGPPGANVLTF

size: many
V: TRBV12-3/TRBV12-4
D: -
J: TRBJ1-1
DNA: TGTGCCAGCAGCTCGGAGGGGAGGGCGGGCACTGAAGCTTTCTTT
CDR3: CASSSEGRAGTEAFF

size: many
V: TRBV6-2/TRBV6-3
D: -
J: TRBJ1-2
DNA: TGTGCCAGCAGCTCGTCGGACTATGGCTACACCTTC
CDR3: CASSSSDYGYTF

size: many
V: TRBV28
D: TRBD2
J: TRBJ2-2
DNA: TGTGCCAGCAGTTCTCGTGGACTAGACACCGGGGAGCTGTTTTTT
CDR3: CASSSRGLDTGELFF

size: many
V: TRBV20-1
D: -
J: TRBJ2-5
DNA: TGCAGTGCTAGAGGGACGCTGCTCCAAGAGACCCAGTACTTC
CDR3: CSARGTLLQETQYF

size: many
V: TRBV6-1
D: TRBD2
J: TRBJ2-7
DNA: TGTGCCAGCAGCCCACACCGGCTAGCGGGCTCCTACGAGCAGTACTTC
CDR3: CASSPHRLAGSYEQYF

size: many
V: TRBV19
D: -
J: TRBJ1-1
DNA: TGTGCCAGTAACACATGGGATGAGAACACTGAAGCTTTCTTT
CDR3: CASNTWDENTEAFF

size: many
V: TRBV6-4
D: -
J: TRBJ1-1
DNA: TGTGCCAGCATTGAGTACACTGAAGCTTTCTTT
CDR3: CASIEYTEAFF

size: -
V: TRBV6-2/TRBV6-3
D: -
J: TRBJ2-7
DNA: TGTGCCAGCGGCGCCGCCTCTAGCGCCCCTAGCTCCTACGAGCAGTACTTC
CDR3: CASGAASSAPSSYEQYF

size: many
V: TRBV13
D: TRBD1
J: TRBJ2-7
DNA: TGTGCCAGCAGCCTCGGGACAGGGTCCCTCGAGCAGTACTTC
CDR3: CASSLGTGSLEQYF

size: many
V: TRBV20-1
D: -
J: TRBJ2-5
DNA: TGCAGTGCTAGAGTGGTAGTGGAAGAGACCCAGTACTTC
CDR3: CSARVVVEETQYF

size: -
V: TRBV12-3/TRBV12-4
D: -
J: TRBJ2-7
DNA: TGTGCCAGCAGTACAGGCTACGAGCAGTGCTTC
CDR3: CASSTGYEQCF

size: many
V: TRBV12-3/TRBV12-4
D: TRBD1
J: TRBJ2-7
DNA: TGTGCCAGCTCGTCGGGCAGGGGGCTTGAGCAGTACTTC
CDR3: CASSSGRGLEQYF

size: many
V: TRBV28
D: TRBD1
J: TRBJ2-5
DNA: TGTGCCAGCAGCGAGCACAGGGGGTCGAGGGAGGCCCAGTACTTC
CDR3: CASSEHRGSREAQYF

size: many
V: TRBV6-5
D: TRBD1
J: TRBJ1-2
DNA: TGTGCCAGCAGTTCCCCAATAGTTCCGGGACAGGGGGCTGGGGGCTACACCTTC
CDR3: CASSSPIVPGQGAGGYTF

size: many
V: TRBV6-2/TRBV6-3
D: TRBD2
J: TRBJ2-5
DNA: TGTGCCAGCAGCCGCACATCCACCGTAGCGGGACAAGAGACCCAGTACTTC
CDR3: CASSRTSTVAGQETQYF

size: many
V: TRBV28
D: -
J: TRBJ2-5
DNA: TGTGCCAGCAGTCCGACGGGGGCCGGTATCAAGACCCAGTACTTC
CDR3: CASSPTGAGIKTQYF

size: few
V: TRBV7-2
D: -
J: TRBJ1-5
DNA: TGTGCCAGCAGCTTAGCGTTTAGGCTTAGCAATCAGCCCCAGCATTTT
CDR3: CASSLAFRLSNQPQHF

size: many
V: TRBV6-1
D: TRBD2
J: TRBJ2-7
DNA: TGTGCCAGCAGGAACGTAGCGGGGAAACTGGGCGAGCAGTACTTC
CDR3: CASRNVAGKLGEQYF

size: many
V: TRBV12-3/TRBV12-4
D: -
J: TRBJ1-5
DNA: TGTGCCAGCAGTTTAGGAGGGAAGCGTCAGCCCCAGCATTTT
CDR3: CASSLGGKRQPQHF

size: -
V: TRBV9
D: -
J: TRBJ1-5
DNA: TGTGCCAGCAGCAAAGGACAGCTTAGCAATCAGCCCCAGCATTTT
CDR3: CASSKGQLSNQPQHF